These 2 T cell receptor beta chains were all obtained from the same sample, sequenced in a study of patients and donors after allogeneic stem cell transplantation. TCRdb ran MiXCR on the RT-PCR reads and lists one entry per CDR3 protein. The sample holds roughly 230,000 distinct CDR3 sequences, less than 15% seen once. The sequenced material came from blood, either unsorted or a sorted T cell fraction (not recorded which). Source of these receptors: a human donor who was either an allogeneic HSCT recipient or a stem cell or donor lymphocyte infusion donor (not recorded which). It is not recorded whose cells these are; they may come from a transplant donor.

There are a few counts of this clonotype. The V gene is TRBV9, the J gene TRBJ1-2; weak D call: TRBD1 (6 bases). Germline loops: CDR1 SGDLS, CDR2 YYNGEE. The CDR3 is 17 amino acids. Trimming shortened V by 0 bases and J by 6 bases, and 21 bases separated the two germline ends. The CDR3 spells CASSVGEGADRQDGYTF. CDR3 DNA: TGTGCCAGCAGCGTAGGGGAGGGAGCCGACAGGCAGGATGGCTACACCTTC.

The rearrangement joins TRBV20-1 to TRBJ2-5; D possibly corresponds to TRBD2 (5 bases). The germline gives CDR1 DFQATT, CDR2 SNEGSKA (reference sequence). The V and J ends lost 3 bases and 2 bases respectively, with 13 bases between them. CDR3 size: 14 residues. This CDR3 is CSASTGIAQETQYF. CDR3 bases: TGCAGTGCTAGCACCGGGATTGCACAAGAGACCCAGTACTTC.